This passage covers 7 T cell receptor beta chains from one sample sequenced in a study of shared clonotypes between healthy human individuals (dated by TCRdb to the early 2020s). CD8 naive samples were CD45RO-negative cells positively selected for CCR7, giving a CD45RA+CCR7+ population that excluded TemRA cells. The method was the immunoSEQ multiplex PCR assay. TCRdb took this table from immuneACCESS and kept in-frame rearrangements with V and J called. Such tables lack part of the clones; where checked against another copy, unresolved V genes explain under half of the gap, and the rest is unexplained. The sample table records some 2,000,000 clones; approximately 95% of these occur just once. In total, the top ten clones hold roughly 1% of the sample. The sequenced sample consisted of naive CD8+ T cells sorted from blood. Interpreted using the paper, the cell subset or site label stands for: CD45RA+CCR7+. All receptors come from a man in his late teens or twenties in good health.

The CDR3 nucleotides read TGCGCCAGCAGTCATAACCGGGACAGGGGAGTCGAGCAGTACTTC. Protein sequence: CASSHNRDRGVEQYF. The chain recombines TRBV4-1 with TRBJ2-7, with 10 nucleotides matching TRBD1. Looked up from germline, CDR1 is MGHRA and CDR2 is YSYEKL. The CDR3 runs 15 residues. V trimming: 6 bases; J trimming: 6 bases; junction bases outside the gene matches: 11.

The J gene is TRBJ2-5, the V gene TRBV27; D is undetermined. Trimming removed 6 bases from V and 1 base from J, with 9 bases in between. The CDR3 runs 13 residues. CDR1 MNHEY and CDR2 SMNVEV come from the germline V gene (reference sequence). The DNA of the CDR3 is TGTGCCAGCAGCTACAGTAGCCAAGAGACCCAGTACTTC. It encodes CASSYSSQETQYF.

The rearrangement links TRBV11-2 to TRBJ2-1; a weak D match, TRBD1 (6 bases). The V end lost 2 bases, the J end lost 9 bases, and 17 bases lay between the germline ends. The length of the CDR3 is 15 residues. Per the germline V gene, CDR1 is SGHAT and CDR2 is FQNNGV. CDR3 region: CASSLWGTGYAEQFF. CDR3 in DNA: TGTGCCAGCAGCTTATGGGGAACAGGGTATGCTGAGCAGTTCTTC. The whole variable domain, remainder taken from reference TRBV11-2 and TRBJ2-1, is EAGVAQSPRYKIIEKRQSVAFWCNPISGHATLYWYQQILGQGPKLLIQFQNNGVVDDSQLPKDRFSAERLKGVDSTLKIQPAKLEDSAVYLCASSLWGTGYAEQFFGPGTRLTVL.

The chain joins TRBV27 to TRBJ1-6; 8 bases fit TRBD1. This CDR3 has 14 residues. The V gene end was trimmed by 7 bases and the J gene end by 11 bases; junction bases not matched to a gene: 10. CDR1 and CDR2 (germline): MNHEY, SMNVEV (reference sequence). As DNA, the CDR3 is TGTGCCAGCAAGGTTTCGACAGGGGCGGCACCCCTCCACTTT. Translating it yields CASKVSTGAAPLHF.

The chain couples TRBV30 to TRBJ2-2; no clear D gene. V was clipped by 0 bases and J by 2 bases, with 7 bases between them. Germline CDR1 reads GTSNPN; CDR2 reads SVGIG (reference sequence). The CDR3 contains 14 residues. The CDR3 nucleotides read TGTGCCTGGAGTGTACACCTTAACACCGGGGAGCTGTTTTTT. This translates into CAWSVHLNTGELFF. The variable domain in full, completed from reference TRBV30 and TRBJ2-2, reads SQTIHQWPATLVQPVGSPLSLECTVEGTSNPNLYWYRQAAGRGLQLLFYSVGIGQISSEVPQNLSASRPQDRQFILSSKKLLLSDSGFYLCAWSVHLNTGELFFGEGSRLTVL.

The chain employs TRBV4-1 and TRBJ1-6; maybe TRBD1 (6 bases). This CDR3 spans 20 amino acids. Germline V gene sequence: CDR1 MGHRA, CDR2 YSYEKL. Trimming left V 0 bases short and J 0 bases short, with 18 bases between. DNA of the CDR3: TGCGCCAGCAGCCAAGATCCGGGGGGCGCGATCAGCTCCTATAATTCACCCCTCCACTTT. This codes for CASSQDPGGAISSYNSPLHF.

A single count supports this clone. The V and J genes are TRBV6-5 and TRBJ1-1; TRBD1 is a possible D gene (5 bases). The CDR3 sequence is 14 residues long. V was cut by 6 bases and J by 12 bases, with 23 bases left in between. CDR1 and CDR2 from the germline V gene are MNHEY and SVGAGI. This CDR3 reads CASSPARDLGFSFF. For the CDR3, the DNA is TGTGCCAGCAGCCCCGCCCGGGACCTAGGGTTTTCTTTCTTT.